The 13 T cell receptor beta chains listed next were all sequenced from one sample in a study of PD-L1 blockade in urothelial cancer. Method: immunoSEQ multiplex PCR; TCRdb's copy keeps in-frame clones and lacks some. The table records over 70,000 clones, 70% to 90% of them present only once. Time point here: peripheral blood 6 weeks after treatment start. This specimen consisted of PBMCs, obtained around atezolizumab (anti-PD-L1) treatment. The receptors come from a man aged 70-80 years with urothelial cancer.

This clone has more than one count but fewer than ten. The rearrangement joins TRBV5-6 to TRBJ1-1, with 8 positions matching TRBD1. CDR3 length: 14 residues. Germline V gene lookup returns CDR1 SGHDT and CDR2 YYEEEE. J lost 6 bases, V lost 0 bases, and 4 bases had no gene match. The CDR3 DNA reads as TGTGCCAGCAGCTTGGCCTACAGGGGGGCTGAAGCTTTCTTT. It is translated as CASSLAYRGAEAFF.

The gene calls are TRBV2 and TRBJ1-2; D is ambiguous. V was cut by 6 bases and J by 2 bases, with 7 bases left in between. CDR1 and CDR2 (germline): SNHLY, FYNNEI. CDR3 length equals 12 residues. The CDR3: CASSLVNYGYTF. For the CDR3, the DNA is TGTGCCAGCAGCCTAGTCAACTATGGCTACACCTTC.

This clone was seen a few times. This chain connects TRBV25-1 to TRBJ2-1; D might be TRBD2 (6 bases). Germline V lookup: CDR1 MGHDK, CDR2 SYGVNS. Trimming took off 3 bases at V and 5 bases at J, with 11 bases between the two ends. This CDR3 is built from 14 residues. The CDR3 coding sequence is TGTGCCAGCAGTGATTCTAGCGCTAACAATGAGCAGTTCTTC. Protein: CASSDSSANNEQFF.

V gene TRBV29-1 combines with J gene TRBJ2-7; D remains ambiguous. The CDR3 runs to 16 residues. Trimming stripped 4 bases from V and 3 bases from J, with 22 bases between. Germline assignment: CDR1 SQVTM and CDR2 ANQGSEA. CDR3 sequence reads: CSVADPVDTISYEQYF. CDR3 coding DNA: TGCAGCGTTGCTGACCCCGTTGACACGATCAGCTACGAGCAGTACTTC.

The rearrangement uses TRBV5-1 and TRBJ1-2; D remains unclear. Per germline, CDR1 SGHRS and CDR2 YFSETQ. Trimming stripped 5 bases from V and 7 bases from J, with 18 bases between. CDR3 length: 14 amino acids. CDR3 bases: TGCGCCAGCAGTCCCAAGGTCCCCGAGGGTGGCTACACCTTC. Encoded protein: CASSPKVPEGGYTF.

The gene calls are TRBV7-9 and TRBJ2-1; D remains ambiguous. Trimming shortened V by 1 base and J by 5 bases, and 15 bases separated the two germline ends. From germline, CDR1 is SEHNR and CDR2 FQNEAQ (reference sequence). CDR3 length: 16 residues. This CDR3 reads CASSLEAGGSDNEQFF. The CDR3 nucleotides are TGTGCCAGCAGCTTAGAGGCTGGCGGAAGCGACAATGAGCAGTTCTTC.

The V call is TRBV4-2, the J call TRBJ2-2; 9 bases are shared with TRBD1. CDR1 LGHNA and CDR2 YNFKEQ come from the germline V gene. The CDR3 contains 17 residues. The trim removed 2 bases at V and 5 bases at J, leaving 9 bases unmatched. This chain's CDR3 is CASSQRDREVETGELFF. Here the CDR3 DNA reads TGTGCCAGCAGCCAAAGGGACAGGGAAGTTGAGACCGGGGAGCTGTTTTTT.

J is TRBJ2-1 and V is TRBV5-8; D remains ambiguous. CDR1 is SGHTS, CDR2 YDEGEE, per germline. The CDR3 length is 13 residues. V was cut by 2 bases and J by 4 bases, with 7 bases left in between. CDR3 bases: TGTGCCAGCAGCTTCCCAGGATACAATGAGCAGTTCTTC. Translating gives CASSFPGYNEQFF.

The gene calls are TRBV7-2 and TRBJ1-3; a possible D gene is TRBD1 (5 bases). CDR3 length equals 14 residues. Trimming stripped 5 bases from V and 6 bases from J, with 14 bases between. Germline lookup yields CDR1 SGHTA and CDR2 FQGNSA. CDR3 region: CASSQPGGVNTIYF. The CDR3 DNA sequence: TGTGCCAGCAGCCAGCCGGGGGGAGTAAACACCATATATTTT.

V gene TRBV5-1 combines with J gene TRBJ2-2, with 8 bases that match TRBD2. The CDR3 has 15 residues. Unmatched junction bases numbered 5, after V lost 4 bases and J lost 3 bases. The germline V gene has CDR1 SGHRS and CDR2 YFSETQ. The CDR3 spells CASSAGTSDTGELFF. CDR3 in DNA: TGCGCCAGCAGCGCCGGGACTAGTGACACCGGGGAGCTGTTTTTT.

This rearrangement joins TRBV5-4 to TRBJ2-2; 7 nucleotides line up with TRBD1. In germline, CDR1 is SGHNT, CDR2 YYREEE (reference sequence). The V and J ends lost 4 bases and 5 bases, in that order; junction bases with no gene match: 11. The CDR3 sequence is 16 residues long. The CDR3 loop reads CASSPRQGVWTGELFF. The CDR3 region has the DNA TGTGCCAGCAGCCCACGGCAGGGGGTGTGGACCGGGGAGCTGTTTTTT.

The J gene is TRBJ2-7, the V gene TRBV6-5; 7 bases map to TRBD1. J was trimmed by 4 bases and V by 6 bases; bases with no gene match: 12. CDR3 size: 15 residues. Germline loops: CDR1 MNHEY, CDR2 SVGAGI. The CDR3 loop is CASSRSTRGSYEQYF. The CDR3 coding sequence is TGTGCCAGCAGCCGCTCTACCAGGGGGTCTTACGAGCAGTACTTC.

V usage is TRBV23-1 and J usage is TRBJ2-7, with 9 positions matching TRBD1. TRBV23-1 is known as an ORF, though its function is uncertain. V gave up 6 bases and J gave up 2 bases; unmatched junction bases: 11. The CDR3 totals 16 residues. CDR3 loop: CASSQIRTGETYEQYF. In DNA, the CDR3 is TGCGCCAGCAGCCAAATACGGACAGGGGAAACCTACGAGCAGTACTTC.